This T cell receptor beta chain was recorded in a study of cytomegalovirus exposure and HLA in healthy donors. Looking at the study overall: Among 150 million to 200 million T cells, an earlier analysis found 117 million unique TCR beta sequences. Points from the study as a whole: Reports indicated that the classifier achieved high specificity and sensitivity in diagnosing cytomegalovirus status. A further, later analysis showed that HLA-associated TCR beta chains (compared with equally common others) were more clonally expanded. Earlier findings revealed that most TCR beta V segments proved productive either about 87% or about 30% of the time.

V shed 0 bases and J shed 4 bases, with 17 bases lying between them. Per the germline V gene, CDR1 is SGHRS and CDR2 is YFSETQ. This CDR3 has 16 amino acids. A word on this clone: The antigen is unknown.

Vbeta (60) and Jbeta (13) primers were used in the PCR. This table comes from immunoSEQ multiplex PCR, and its TCRdb copy is limited to in-frame clones, with some not included. Here the sample spans about 180,000 clones, around 79% being singletons. Sequenced: PBMCs. The genes are TRBV5-1 and TRBJ2-7, with a weak D call TRBD2 (6 bases). This receptor was obtained from a middle-aged man in good health and CMV-seropositive. This CDR3 is CASSLVPQGDLYEQYF. For the CDR3, the DNA is TGCGCCAGCAGCTTGGTCCCCCAAGGGGACTTGTACGAGCAGTACTTC.